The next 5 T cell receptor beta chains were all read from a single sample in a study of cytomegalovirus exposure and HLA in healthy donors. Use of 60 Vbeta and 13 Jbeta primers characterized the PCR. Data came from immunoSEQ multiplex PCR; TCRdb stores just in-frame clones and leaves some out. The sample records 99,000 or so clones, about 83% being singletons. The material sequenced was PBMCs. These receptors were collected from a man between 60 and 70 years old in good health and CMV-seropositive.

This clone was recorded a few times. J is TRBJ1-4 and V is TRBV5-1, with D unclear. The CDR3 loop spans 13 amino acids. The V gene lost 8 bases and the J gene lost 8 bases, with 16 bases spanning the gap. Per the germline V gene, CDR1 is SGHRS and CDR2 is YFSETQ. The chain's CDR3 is CASTREGGEKLFF. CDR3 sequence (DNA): TGCGCCAGTACCCGGGAAGGTGGGGAAAAACTGTTTTTT.

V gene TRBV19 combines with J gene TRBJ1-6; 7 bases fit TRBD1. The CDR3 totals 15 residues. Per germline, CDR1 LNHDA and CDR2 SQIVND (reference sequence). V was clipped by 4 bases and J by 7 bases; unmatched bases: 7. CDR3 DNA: TGTGCCAGTAGTAACCAGGGACAGAACAATTCACCCCTCCACTTT. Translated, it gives CASSNQGQNNSPLHF.

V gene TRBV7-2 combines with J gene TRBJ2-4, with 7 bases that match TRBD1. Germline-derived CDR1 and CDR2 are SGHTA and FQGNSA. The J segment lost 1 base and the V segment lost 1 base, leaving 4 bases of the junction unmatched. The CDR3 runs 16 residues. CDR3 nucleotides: TGTGCCAGCAGCTTAGAAGGGGGCATCGCCAAAAACATTCAGTACTTC. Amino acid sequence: CASSLEGGIAKNIQYF. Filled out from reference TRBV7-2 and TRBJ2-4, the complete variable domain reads GAGVSQSPSNKVTEKGKDVELRCDPISGHTALYWYRQSLGQGLEFLIYFQGNSAPDKSGLPSDRFSAERTGGSVSTLTIQRTQQEDSAVYLCASSLEGGIAKNIQYFGAGTRLSVL.

Here the CDR3 DNA reads TGTGCCAGCAGCTCCGACACGGAAAGGGGAGGCTACACCTTC. This codes for CASSSDTERGGYTF. The chain links TRBV7-3 to TRBJ1-2; tentatively, D is TRBD1 (5 bases). The CDR3 loop spans 14 amino acids. V dropped 4 bases and J dropped 8 bases, with 17 bases sitting between them. The V gene's germline CDR1 is SGHTA and CDR2 FQGTGA.

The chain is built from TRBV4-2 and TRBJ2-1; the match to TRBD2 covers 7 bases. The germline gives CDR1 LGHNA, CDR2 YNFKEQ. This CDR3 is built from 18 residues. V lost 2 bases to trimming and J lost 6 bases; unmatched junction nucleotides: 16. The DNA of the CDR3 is TGTGCCAGCAGCCAAAAAGTTTTATGGCGGGGGAGTTCCAATGAGCAGTTCTTC. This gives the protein CASSQKVLWRGSSNEQFF.